What follows describes a single T cell receptor (gamma chain). Its antigen is unknown. Base-call qualities are not available, and no considerably larger clone is one nucleotide away. The data derive from a study of Vδ1+ human thymocytes (dated by TCRdb to between 2017 and 2018). Study-level background: As a data resource, the study described the mRNA-level TRG and TRD CDR3 repertoires of highly purified Vdelta1+ thymocytes obtained from young children. Validation of the multiplex-based CDR3 amplicon strategy against 5'RACE-based CDR3 amplicon generation methods had been performed previously.

RNA extraction was performed with the RNeasy mini kit, and reverse transcription was done with Superscript III. CDR3 amplicons were produced by multiplex PCR using pooled V-gene forward primers and a constant-region reverse primer with Illumina adaptor overhangs. After gel purification, the amplicons were indexed with Nextera index primers over eight extra PCR cycles and then purified using AMPure XP beads. The libraries were sequenced on an Illumina MiSeq using paired-end 250 bp reads, dual indexing and a 20% PhiX spike-in. For the original study's pipeline: Reads were quality checked with FastQC, and TRG read pairs were merged with ea-utils fastq-join. IMGT/HighV-QUEST was used to annotate sequences, retaining only productive sequences with an unambiguous V-gene assignment, and each clonotype was defined by an identical CDR3 sequence. VDJtools 1.1.1, tcR 2.2.3, Treemap and vegan Shannon diversity in R 3.4.4 were used for downstream analysis. The public reads were reprocessed by TCRdb using CATT, and rows of matching DNA were later combined. The V and J calls and clone size are TCRdb's, not the authors'. Present in this sample are tens of thousands of gamma-chain clones, over 20% of which were seen just once. In total, the top ten clones hold 1.9% of the sample.

Study-wide conclusions, independent of this receptor: Because no clustering by age or sex was observed, donors were not stratified by these variables in the analyses. Despite high sort purity, around 20% of thymic TRD sequences were Vdelta2 (and few Vdelta3), unlike peripheral blood Vdelta1+ controls. Many TRG clonotypes were found to be shared between donors (up to about 7x10^3), whereas TRD repertoires were found to be essentially private (max about 120 shared). Because unexpected Vdelta2 sequences could lead to misinterpretation of bulk repertoire data, the authors recommended using highly purified populations and single-cell validation. Unlike the oligoclonal repertoires in peripheral blood, the thymic TRG and TRD repertoires appeared highly polyclonal, with Gaussian CDR3 length distributions.

From the cysteine through the phenylalanine, the CDR3 covers 13 amino acids. The DNA shown is the 39-base CDR3, in frame from base 1. Looking up the germline V gene yields CDR1 EGSTGY and CDR2 YDSYTSSV. Unmatched junction bases come to 4, with V trimmed by 3 bases and J by 6 bases. Thymic samples were depleted of alphabeta T cells, then CD3+ TCRVdelta1+ TCRVdelta2- thymocytes were FACS-sorted. Sorted Vdelta1+ thymocyte purity ranged from roughly 97% to 99.6%. The thymic specimens were obtained from several paediatric patients who were undergoing corrective cardiac surgery and ranged in age from 5 days to 15 months. The thymic tissue was dispersed, and mononuclear cells were isolated using a Histopaque-1077 density gradient. Staining used anti-TCRVdelta1 clone TS8.2, anti-TCRVdelta2 clone B6, anti-CD3 clone HIT3a and anti-TCRalphabeta clone IP26 antibodies.

This clonotype was obtained from a girl under two years old who had congenital heart surgery. The sequenced material came from Vdelta1+ gamma-delta thymocytes from the thymus. The sample's cell subset or site, from its label and the paper: FACS-sorted CD3+ TCRalphabeta- TCRVdelta1+ TCRVdelta2- thymocytes. In this chain, TRGV4 is recombined with TRGJP2. The base sequence is TGTGCCACCTGGGATTATGGTGATTGGATCAAGACGTTT. This codes for CATWDYGDWIKTF.